The clone carrying this T cell receptor beta chain has a handful of counts. Its antigen is currently unknown. The V end was cut by 4 bases, the J end by 7 bases, with 13 bases between. The V gene's germline CDR1 is SQVTM and CDR2 ANQGSEA. This CDR3 is 12 amino acids long. Time point meaning: week 11, during vaccination. Each dose of the vaccine consisted of 300 ug of mutant IDH1 20-mer peptide, with topical imiquimod. The sample comes from a study of a mutant IDH1 vaccine in newly diagnosed glioma. Study-level information: Across weeks 1, 3, 5, 7, 11, 15, 19 and 23, patients received a vaccination each time, eight in all. The therapy given earlier, which was standard therapy, consisted of radiotherapy, temozolomide, or both, and most of the patients received both.

Profiling relied on immunoSEQ multiplex PCR, and the TCRdb table lists in-frame clones only, not all of them. Of about 130,000 clones listed, 80% are singletons. The sequenced sample was PBMCs, obtained from a glioma patient whose treatment included an IDH1 peptide vaccine. The chain uses TRBV29-1 and TRBJ1-2, with D tentatively TRBD1 (5 bases). The receptor's source is a man in his forties with glioma. The CDR3 DNA reads TGCAGCGTTGGGGAGCAGGGCTCTGGCTACACCTTC. Encoded protein: CSVGEQGSGYTF.